The sequence of this T cell receptor (beta chain) was determined in a study of control samples from healthy donors and cancer patients. This CDR3 is built from 14 residues. The V and J ends lost 3 bases and 5 bases, in that order; junction bases with no gene match: 4. Germline V gene data show CDR1 as MNHEY and CDR2 as SVGAGI. This table comes from immunoSEQ multiplex PCR, and its TCRdb copy is limited to in-frame clones, with some not included. The profile covers more than 65,000 clones, with under 85% appearing a single time and roughly 14% taken by the ten largest. The chain is built from TRBV6-5 and TRBJ2-1; 7 nucleotides align to TRBD1. The clonotype was recovered from a man aged 60 to 69 in good health. The material sequenced was blood. CDR3 amino acids: CASSYGQVDNEQFF. CDR3 nucleotide sequence: TGTGCCAGCAGTTATGGACAGGTGGACAATGAGCAGTTCTTC.